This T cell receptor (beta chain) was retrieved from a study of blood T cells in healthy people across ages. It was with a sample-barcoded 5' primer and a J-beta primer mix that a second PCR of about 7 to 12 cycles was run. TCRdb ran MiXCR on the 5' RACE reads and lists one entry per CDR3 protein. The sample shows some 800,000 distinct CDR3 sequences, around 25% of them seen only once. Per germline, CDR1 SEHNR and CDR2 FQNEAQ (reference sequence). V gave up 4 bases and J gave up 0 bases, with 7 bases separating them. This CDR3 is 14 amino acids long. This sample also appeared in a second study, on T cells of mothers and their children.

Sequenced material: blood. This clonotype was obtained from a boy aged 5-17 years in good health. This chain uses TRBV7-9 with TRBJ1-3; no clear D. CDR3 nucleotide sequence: TGTGCCAGCAGCTCCTACAGCTCTGGAAACACCATATATTTT. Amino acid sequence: CASSSYSSGNTIYF.